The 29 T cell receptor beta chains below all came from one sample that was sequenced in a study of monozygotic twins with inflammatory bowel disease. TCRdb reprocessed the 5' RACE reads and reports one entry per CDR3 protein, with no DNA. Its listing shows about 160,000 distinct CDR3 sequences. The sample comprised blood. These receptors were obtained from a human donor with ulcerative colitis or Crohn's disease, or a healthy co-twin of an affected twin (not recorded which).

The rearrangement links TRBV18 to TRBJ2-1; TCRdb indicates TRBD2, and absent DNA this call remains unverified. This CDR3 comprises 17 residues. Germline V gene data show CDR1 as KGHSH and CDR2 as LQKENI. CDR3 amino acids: CASSPKSGEVTYNEQFF.

This chain's CDR3 is CASSLNRGRYQPQHF. This chain joins TRBV5-6 and TRBJ1-5; TCRdb returns TRBD1, unconfirmable since there is no DNA. The V gene's germline CDR1 is SGHDT and CDR2 YYEEEE. The CDR3 consists of 15 residues.

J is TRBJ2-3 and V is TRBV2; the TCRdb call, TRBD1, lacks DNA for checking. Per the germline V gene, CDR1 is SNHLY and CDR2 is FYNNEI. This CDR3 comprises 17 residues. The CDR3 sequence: CASSERWGQGRTDTQYF.

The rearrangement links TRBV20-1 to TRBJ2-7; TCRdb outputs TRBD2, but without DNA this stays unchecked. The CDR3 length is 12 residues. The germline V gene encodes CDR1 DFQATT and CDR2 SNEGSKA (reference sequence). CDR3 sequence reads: CSSGTSGYEQYF.

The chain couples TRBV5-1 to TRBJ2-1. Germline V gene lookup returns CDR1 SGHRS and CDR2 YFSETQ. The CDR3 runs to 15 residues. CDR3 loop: CASSLDRASYNEQFF. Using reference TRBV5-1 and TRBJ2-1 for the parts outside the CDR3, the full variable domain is KAGVTQTPRYLIKTRGQQVTLSCSPISGHRSVSWYQQTPGQGLQFLFEYFSETQRNKGNFPGRFSGRQFSNSRSEMNVSTLELGDSALYLCASSLDRASYNEQFFGPGTRLTVL.

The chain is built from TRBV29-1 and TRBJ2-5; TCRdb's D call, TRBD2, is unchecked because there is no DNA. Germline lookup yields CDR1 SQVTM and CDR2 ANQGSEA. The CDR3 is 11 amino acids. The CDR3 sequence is CSVREVETQYF.

The CDR3 loop reads CASSLDRQGGNEQYF. The chain is built from TRBV5-6 and TRBJ2-7; TCRdb designates TRBD1, a call that cannot be tested without DNA. CDR3 length: 15 amino acids. Germline CDR1 and CDR2: SGHDT and YYEEEE.

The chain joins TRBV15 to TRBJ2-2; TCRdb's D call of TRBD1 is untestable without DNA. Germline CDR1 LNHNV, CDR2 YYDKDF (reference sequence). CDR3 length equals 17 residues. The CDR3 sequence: CATSREGWGLDTGELFF.

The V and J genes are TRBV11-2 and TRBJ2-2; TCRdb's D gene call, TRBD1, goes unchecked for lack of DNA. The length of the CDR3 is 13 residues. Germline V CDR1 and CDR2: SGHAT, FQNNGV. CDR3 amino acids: CASSFEGDGELFF.

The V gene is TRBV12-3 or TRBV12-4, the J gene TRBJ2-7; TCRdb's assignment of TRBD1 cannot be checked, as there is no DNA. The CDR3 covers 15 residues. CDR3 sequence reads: CASSPGQGARYEQYF.

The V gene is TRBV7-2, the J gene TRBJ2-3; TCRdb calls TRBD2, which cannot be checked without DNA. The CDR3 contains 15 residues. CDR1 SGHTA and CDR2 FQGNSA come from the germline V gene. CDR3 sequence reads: CASSSLWGGTDTQYF.

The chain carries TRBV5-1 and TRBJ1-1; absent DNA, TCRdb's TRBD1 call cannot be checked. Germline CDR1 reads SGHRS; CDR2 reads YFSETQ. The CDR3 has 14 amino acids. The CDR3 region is CASSFGTLNTEAFF. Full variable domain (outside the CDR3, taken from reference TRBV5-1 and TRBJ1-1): KAGVTQTPRYLIKTRGQQVTLSCSPISGHRSVSWYQQTPGQGLQFLFEYFSETQRNKGNFPGRFSGRQFSNSRSEMNVSTLELGDSALYLCASSFGTLNTEAFFGQGTRLTVV.

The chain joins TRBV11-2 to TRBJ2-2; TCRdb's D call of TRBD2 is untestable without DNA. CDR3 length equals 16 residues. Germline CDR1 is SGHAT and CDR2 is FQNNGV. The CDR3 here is CASSSWPRRDTGELFF.

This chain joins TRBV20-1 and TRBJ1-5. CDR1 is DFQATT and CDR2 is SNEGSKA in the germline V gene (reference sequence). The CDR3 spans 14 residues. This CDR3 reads CSAKLGYSNQPQHF.

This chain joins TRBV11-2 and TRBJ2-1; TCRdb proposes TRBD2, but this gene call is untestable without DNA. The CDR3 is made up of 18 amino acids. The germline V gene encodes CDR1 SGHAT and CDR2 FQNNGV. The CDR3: CASSLREGVIGTLNPQFF. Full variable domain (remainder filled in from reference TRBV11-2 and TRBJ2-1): EAGVAQSPRYKIIEKRQSVAFWCNPISGHATLYWYQQILGQGPKLLIQFQNNGVVDDSQLPKDRFSAERLKGVDSTLKIQPAKLEDSAVYLCASSLREGVIGTLNPQFFGPGTRLTVL.

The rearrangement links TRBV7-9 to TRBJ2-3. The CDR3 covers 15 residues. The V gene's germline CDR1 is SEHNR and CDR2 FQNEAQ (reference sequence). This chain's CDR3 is CASSLSGAVTDTQYF.

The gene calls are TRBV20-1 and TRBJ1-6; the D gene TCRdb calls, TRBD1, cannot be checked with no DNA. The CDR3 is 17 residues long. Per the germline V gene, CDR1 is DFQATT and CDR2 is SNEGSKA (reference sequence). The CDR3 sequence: CSAITTGGNKVDSPLHF.

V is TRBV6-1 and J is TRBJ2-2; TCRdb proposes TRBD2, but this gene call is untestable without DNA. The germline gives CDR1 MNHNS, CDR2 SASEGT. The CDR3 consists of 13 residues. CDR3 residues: CASSARGAGELFF.

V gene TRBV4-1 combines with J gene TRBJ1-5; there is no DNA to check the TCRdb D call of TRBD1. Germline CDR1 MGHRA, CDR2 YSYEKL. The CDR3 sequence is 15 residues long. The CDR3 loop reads CASSPRTESNQPQHF.

CDR3 sequence: CASSQAGRIYGYTF. The chain couples TRBV23-1 to TRBJ1-2. TRBV23-1 belongs to the ORF category, with a function that is uncertain. The CDR3 length is 14 residues.

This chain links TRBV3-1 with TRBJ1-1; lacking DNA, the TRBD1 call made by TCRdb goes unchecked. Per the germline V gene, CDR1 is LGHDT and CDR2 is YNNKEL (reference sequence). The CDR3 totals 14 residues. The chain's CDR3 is CASSRGQENTEAFF.

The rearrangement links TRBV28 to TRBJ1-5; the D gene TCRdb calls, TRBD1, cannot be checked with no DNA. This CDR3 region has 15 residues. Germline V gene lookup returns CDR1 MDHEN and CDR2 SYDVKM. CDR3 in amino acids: CASSFLRASNQPQHF.

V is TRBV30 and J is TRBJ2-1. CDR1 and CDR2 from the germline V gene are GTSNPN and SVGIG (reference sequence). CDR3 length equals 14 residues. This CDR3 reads CAWSVGGALNEQFF.

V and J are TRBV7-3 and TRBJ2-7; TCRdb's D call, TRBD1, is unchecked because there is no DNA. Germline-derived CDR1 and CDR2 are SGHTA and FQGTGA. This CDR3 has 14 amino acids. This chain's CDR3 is CASSSGGRTGVQYF.

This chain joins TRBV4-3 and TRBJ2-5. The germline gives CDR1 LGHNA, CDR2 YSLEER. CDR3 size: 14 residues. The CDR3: CASSPRTDQETQYF.

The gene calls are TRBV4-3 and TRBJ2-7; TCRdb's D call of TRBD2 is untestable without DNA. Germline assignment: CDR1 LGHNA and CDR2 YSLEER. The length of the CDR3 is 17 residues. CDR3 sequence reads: CASSHDPRAGAINEQYF.

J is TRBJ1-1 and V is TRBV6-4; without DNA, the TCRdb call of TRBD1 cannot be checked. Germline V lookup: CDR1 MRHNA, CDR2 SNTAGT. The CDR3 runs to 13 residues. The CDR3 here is CASSARGMTEAFF.

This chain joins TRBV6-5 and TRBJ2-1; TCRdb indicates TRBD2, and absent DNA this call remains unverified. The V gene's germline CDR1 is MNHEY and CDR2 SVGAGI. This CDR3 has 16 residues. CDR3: CASSYSIERGGNEQFF.

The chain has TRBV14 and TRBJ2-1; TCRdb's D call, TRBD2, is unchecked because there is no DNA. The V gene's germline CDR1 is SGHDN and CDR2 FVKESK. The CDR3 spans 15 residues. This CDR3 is CASSLSGISGDEQFF.